The 6 T cell receptor beta chains presented below share a single source sample, sequenced in a study of cytomegalovirus exposure and HLA in healthy donors (dated 2017 in TCRdb). Library prep was done by the immunoSEQ multiplex PCR assay. For the multiplex PCR, a mixture combining 60 forward primers for TCR Vbeta segments and 13 reverse primers for TCR Jbeta segments was used. The clones in this table, taken by TCRdb from immuneACCESS, are in-frame only. Not every clone is retained; where verified, under half of the shortfall comes from an unresolved V gene, and the cause of the rest is unknown. Present in this sample are some 120,000 clones, around 77% of which were seen just once. The leading ten clones occupy roughly 12% of the sample. The material sequenced was PBMCs. The receptors were gathered from a woman between 40 and 50 years old in good health and CMV-seropositive.

The genes are TRBV6-5 and TRBJ1-1; 9 bases match TRBD1. There are 15 residues in the CDR3. Per germline, CDR1 MNHEY and CDR2 SVGAGI. J lost 5 bases, V lost 6 bases, and 10 bases had no gene match. The DNA of the CDR3 is TGTGCCAGCAGAATAAGCGGACAGGGGAGGACTGAAGCTTTCTTT. Its translation: CASRISGQGRTEAFF.

The V call is TRBV7-3, the J call TRBJ2-2, with D unclear. From germline, CDR1 is SGHTA and CDR2 FQGTGA. The CDR3 extends over 13 amino acids. Trimming stripped 3 bases from V and 4 bases from J, with 6 bases between. The CDR3 reads CASSFGVTGELFF. The CDR3 DNA follows: TGTGCCAGCAGCTTTGGAGTCACCGGGGAGCTGTTTTTT.

Only a few counts were recorded for this clone. The CDR3 coding sequence is TGTGCCTGCTCCGGCCTAGCCTTACAAGAGACCCAGTACTTC. Translating gives CACSGLALQETQYF. V is TRBV30 and J is TRBJ2-5, with a tentative D call TRBD2 (5 bases). Trimming removed 6 bases at V and 2 bases at J, with 16 bases between. Germline CDR1 is GTSNPN and CDR2 is SVGIG (reference sequence). The CDR3 contains 14 residues. Full variable domain (rest looked up from reference TRBV30 and TRBJ2-5): SQTIHQWPATLVQPVGSPLSLECTVEGTSNPNLYWYRQAAGRGLQLLFYSVGIGQISSEVPQNLSASRPQDRQFILSSKKLLLSDSGFYLCACSGLALQETQYFGPGTRLLVL.

This sequence joins TRBV21-1 and TRBJ2-5; the D segment call TRBD2 is taken from the table without a DNA check. TRBV21-1 is assigned pseudogene status. The CDR3 consists of 18 residues. The CDR3 nucleotides are TGTGCCAGCAGCGGGAAACTAGCGGGAGTGAAGTACCAAGAGACCCAGTACTTC. Residues: CASSGKLAGVKYQETQYF.

The genes are TRBV30 and TRBJ1-3, with D tentatively TRBD1 (5 bases). Germline-derived CDR1 and CDR2 are GTSNPN and SVGIG (reference sequence). Trimming stripped 5 bases from V and 0 bases from J, with 11 bases between. The CDR3 totals 14 residues. In nucleotides, the CDR3 is TGTGCCTGGGGGGACGGGGGCTCTGGAAACACCATATATTTT. The encoded protein is CAWGDGGSGNTIYF. Full variable domain (missing parts from reference TRBV30 and TRBJ1-3): SQTIHQWPATLVQPVGSPLSLECTVEGTSNPNLYWYRQAAGRGLQLLFYSVGIGQISSEVPQNLSASRPQDRQFILSSKKLLLSDSGFYLCAWGDGGSGNTIYFGEGSWLTVV.

The chain recombines TRBV5-1 with TRBJ2-1; 16 positions agree with TRBD2. The CDR3 contains 17 residues. Unmatched junction bases numbered 5, after V lost 4 bases and J lost 4 bases. Germline loops: CDR1 SGHRS, CDR2 YFSETQ. CDR3 nucleotides: TGCGCCAGCAGCACGGGACTAGCGGGAGGGCCATACAATGAGCAGTTCTTC. The encoded protein is CASSTGLAGGPYNEQFF.